This passage covers 21 T cell receptor beta chains from one sample sequenced in a study of CD4 T cells in relation to SARS-CoV-2 and coronaviruses. Before the COVID-19 pandemic, during about 2011-2019, CD4+ T cells were taken from unexposed donors. The cells were cultured for around ten days before CD4+ T cells were isolated. The antigens for these receptors are not known. Libraries were prepared by immunoSEQ multiplex PCR; TCRdb keeps only in-frame clonotypes and omits some of them. This repertoire shows about 18,000 clones, over 65% found once; its top ten account for approximately 30%. What was sequenced was CD4+ T cells from PBMCs, cultured in vitro. Receptors were obtained from a human donor in good health.

The rearrangement joins TRBV7-3 to TRBJ2-1, with D possibly TRBD1 on 6 matching bases. CDR3 size: 13 residues. V lost 1 base and J lost 13, with 14 bases in between. Germline CDR1 SGHTA, CDR2 FQGTGA. The CDR3 spells CASSLKAGAPQFF. Here the CDR3 DNA reads TGTGCCAGCAGCTTAAAGGCAGGGGCTCCCCAGTTCTTC.

The chain carries TRBV30 and TRBJ1-5; 7 nucleotides match TRBD1. The CDR3 totals 15 residues. J was trimmed by 7 bases and V by 1 base; bases with no gene match: 10. Germline CDR1 reads GTSNPN; CDR2 reads SVGIG (reference sequence). CDR3 sequence: CAWSASGTVTQPQHF. The CDR3 region has the DNA TGTGCCTGGAGTGCCTCCGGGACAGTCACACAGCCCCAGCATTTT.

V usage is TRBV24-1 and J usage is TRBJ2-5; D ambiguous. Germline lookup yields CDR1 KGHDR and CDR2 SFDVKD. Trimming took 3 bases from V and 5 from J, leaving 15 bases between them. The CDR3 is 15 amino acids. CDR3 protein: CATSDPGPGRETQYF. In DNA, the CDR3 is TGTGCCACCAGTGATCCCGGACCGGGCCGGGAGACCCAGTACTTC.

Only one count was recorded for this clone. The J gene is TRBJ2-3, the V gene TRBV6-1; unclear D gene. The germline gives CDR1 MNHNS, CDR2 SASEGT. This CDR3 is built from 16 residues. V lost 2 bases, J lost 4 bases, and 16 bases lay in between. CDR3 coding DNA: TGTGCCAGCAGTGAAAACAGTGACTCAATCTCAGATACGCAGTATTTT. Residues: CASSENSDSISDTQYF.

This clone occurred once. The rearrangement links TRBV7-3 to TRBJ2-7; tentatively, D is TRBD2 (5 bases). Looked up from germline, CDR1 is SGHTA and CDR2 is FQGTGA. Trimming left V 0 bases short and J 0 bases short, with 12 bases between. The CDR3 consists of 16 residues. The CDR3 DNA is TGTGCCAGCAGCTTAACTTATACACTAGACTCCTACGAGCAGTACTTC. Translating it yields CASSLTYTLDSYEQYF.

The chain recombines TRBV7-3 with TRBJ2-1, with D possibly matching TRBD2 (5 bases). The CDR3 is made up of 16 amino acids. The V and J ends lost 1 base and 4 bases respectively, with 14 bases between them. Germline V CDR1 and CDR2: SGHTA, FQGTGA. CDR3 bases: TGTGCCAGCAGCTTAAGTGGGCTAGCTTCTTACAATGAGCAGTTCTTC. This gives the protein CASSLSGLASYNEQFF.

In its sample, this clone was seen a few times. The chain recombines TRBV3-1 (or the pseudogene TRBV3-2) with TRBJ1-3; 8 bases are shared with TRBD1. The junction had 8 bases not matched to a gene; V was cut back by 4 bases and J by 0 bases. The CDR3 covers 17 residues. Germline CDR1 and CDR2: LGHDT and YNNKEL (reference sequence). This CDR3 is CASSLLGTGSSGNTIYF. The DNA of the CDR3 is TGTGCCAGCAGCCTACTGGGGACAGGTTCCTCTGGAAACACCATATATTTT.

This clone was counted only a few times. The gene calls are TRBV5-1 and TRBJ2-1; the D is unclear. V was shortened by 3 bases and J by 5 bases, with 9 bases between the two germline ends. Germline V gene lookup returns CDR1 SGHRS and CDR2 YFSETQ. CDR3 length: 13 amino acids. CDR3 region: CASSSRVNNEQFF. Here the CDR3 DNA reads TGCGCCAGCAGCTCTAGAGTTAACAATGAGCAGTTCTTC.

The rearrangement links TRBV6-2 or TRBV6-3 to TRBJ1-3; the D is unclear. Germline values: CDR1 MNHEY, CDR2 SVGEGT. The V end was cut by 2 bases, the J end by 0 bases, with 5 bases between. The CDR3 is made up of 14 amino acids. As DNA, the CDR3 is TGTGCCAGCAGTTACGATTCCTCTGGAAACACCATATATTTT. As protein: CASSYDSSGNTIYF.

The chain employs TRBV5-6 and TRBJ2-5; perhaps TRBD2 as D (6 bases). The V end was cut by 0 bases, the J end by 8 bases, with 17 bases between. Germline CDR1 SGHDT, CDR2 YYEEEE. The CDR3 is 15 residues long. This CDR3 reads CASSLGLGGVITQYF. Written as DNA, the CDR3 is TGTGCCAGCAGCTTGGGGCTGGGGGGAGTAATAACCCAGTACTTC. The whole variable domain, filled in from reference TRBV5-6 and TRBJ2-5, reads DAGVTQSPTHLIKTRGQQVTLRCSPKSGHDTVSWYQQALGQGPQFIFQYYEEEERQRGNFPDRFSGHQFPNYSSELNVNALLLGDSALYLCASSLGLGGVITQYFGPGTRLLVL.

This clone turned up a few times. The chain carries TRBV5-6 and TRBJ2-5; weak D call: TRBD1 (6 bases). The V gene's germline CDR1 is SGHDT and CDR2 YYEEEE. Trimming pared 1 base from V and 3 bases from J, leaving 16 bases between. CDR3 length: 16 residues. CDR3 in amino acids: CASSLRGGAGEETQYF. The CDR3, as DNA: TGTGCCAGCAGCTTGAGAGGGGGAGCAGGAGAAGAGACCCAGTACTTC.

V usage is TRBV5-5 and J usage is TRBJ2-3; the D is unclear. The CDR3 extends over 14 amino acids. Trimming took off 0 bases at V and 4 bases at J, with 9 bases between the two ends. Per the germline V gene, CDR1 is SGHKS and CDR2 is YYEKEE (reference sequence). The CDR3 region has the DNA TGTGCCAGCAGCTTGGGCTCGATCGCAGATACGCAGTATTTT. It translates to CASSLGSIADTQYF.

The genes are TRBV7-9 and TRBJ1-1; 9 bases line up with TRBD1. This CDR3 is built from 15 residues. Looked up from germline, CDR1 is SEHNR and CDR2 is FQNEAQ (reference sequence). The junction had 6 bases not matched to a gene; V was cut back by 5 bases and J by 2 bases. CDR3 in amino acids: CASSLRTGENTEAFF. In DNA, the CDR3 is TGTGCCAGCAGCCTACGGACAGGGGAAAACACTGAAGCTTTCTTT.

The rearrangement links TRBV7-6 to TRBJ2-1; 10 nucleotides match TRBD2. CDR3 length: 16 amino acids. The trim removed 0 bases at V and 6 bases at J, leaving 5 bases unmatched. CDR1 SGHVS and CDR2 FNYEAQ come from the germline V gene. CDR3: CASSLAALAGVNEQFF. The CDR3 DNA sequence: TGTGCCAGCAGCTTAGCGGCTCTAGCGGGAGTCAATGAGCAGTTCTTC.

This chain joins TRBV6-5 and TRBJ1-1; 11 bases agree with TRBD1. V was pared by 7 bases and J by 1 base, with 5 bases of the junction left unmatched. CDR1 MNHEY and CDR2 SVGAGI come from the germline V gene. The CDR3 covers 15 residues. The CDR3 region has the DNA TGTGCCAGCAAGGGACAGGGGGGATCGAACACTGAAGCTTTCTTT. Translated: CASKGQGGSNTEAFF.

The chain couples TRBV4-2 to TRBJ2-3, with TRBD2 matching over 11 bases. The germline gives CDR1 LGHNA, CDR2 YNFKEQ. This CDR3 is 17 amino acids long. V gave up 3 bases and J gave up 2 bases; unmatched junction bases: 7. CDR3 DNA sequence: TGTGCCAGCAGCCACACTAGCGGGGGAGGGCTCACAGATACGCAGTATTTT. Encoded protein: CASSHTSGGGLTDTQYF.

The rearrangement joins TRBV2 to TRBJ2-7, with unresolved D. V dropped 2 bases and J dropped 4 bases, with 3 bases sitting between them. Germline CDR1 is SNHLY and CDR2 is FYNNEI. This CDR3 comprises 11 residues. The CDR3 DNA reads as TGTGCCAGCAGTGAAAAGTACGAGCAGTACTTC. Encoded protein: CASSEKYEQYF.

The CDR3 region has the DNA TGTGCCAGCTCAATAGGGACAGCCGAGCAGTACTTC. It yields the protein CASSIGTAEQYF. The J gene is TRBJ2-7, the V gene TRBV18; 7 nucleotides match TRBD1. Germline CDR1 and CDR2: KGHSH and LQKENI. V shed 5 bases, J shed 6 bases, and the junction held 4 bases outside the gene matches. There are 12 residues in the CDR3.

CDR3 nucleotide sequence: TGTGCCAGCAGTTTCCCTCGGGGCGGGGGGGAAAAACTGTTTTTT. It translates to CASSFPRGGGEKLFF. This chain joins TRBV6-6 and TRBJ1-4; D is possibly TRBD1 (5 bases). Trimming took off 4 bases at V and 8 bases at J, with 17 bases between the two ends. The CDR3 is 15 amino acids. Germline V gene sequence: CDR1 MNHNY, CDR2 SVGAGI (reference sequence).

The DNA of the CDR3 is TGTGCCAGCAGCAGCCGACAGTTGAACACTGAAGCTTTCTTT. Translation gives CASSSRQLNTEAFF. The chain uses TRBV9 and TRBJ1-1, with D maybe TRBD1 (5 bases). V lost 4 bases and J lost 0, with 10 bases in between. Per germline, CDR1 SGDLS and CDR2 YYNGEE. The CDR3 extends over 14 amino acids. The full variable domain, in which reference TRBV9 and TRBJ1-1 provide the parts outside the CDR3, is DSGVTQTPKHLITATGQRVTLRCSPRSGDLSVYWYQQSLDQGLQFLIQYYNGEERAKGNILERFSAQQFPDLHSELNLSSLELGDSALYFCASSSRQLNTEAFFGQGTRLTVV.

This clone was counted between two and nine times. CDR3 coding DNA: TGCGCCAGCAGCCCGACCGGGGTTATTACGGATTCACCCCTCCACTTT. The encoded protein is CASSPTGVITDSPLHF. The gene calls are TRBV5-1 and TRBJ1-6; D remains ambiguous. CDR1 SGHRS and CDR2 YFSETQ come from the germline V gene. The CDR3 spans 16 residues. The ends were cut back, 4 bases at V and 8 bases at J, with 19 bases in the middle.